The next 7 T cell receptor beta chains were all read from a single sample in a study of blood T cells in healthy people across ages. Then a second PCR, running about 6 to 12 cycles, was carried out with a sample-barcoded 5' primer and a J-beta primer mix. TCRdb reanalysed the 5' RACE reads using MiXCR and keeps one entry per CDR3 protein. This sample has approximately 2,000,000 distinct CDR3 sequences; about two fifths occur once, and the top ten carry roughly 23%. Material: blood. The receptors were gathered from a human donor in good health.

V usage is TRBV12-3 or TRBV12-4 and J usage is TRBJ1-2; unclear D gene. The CDR3 covers 16 residues. The V end was cut by 6 bases, the J end by 4 bases, with 21 bases between. CDR3 DNA: TGTGCCAGCAGCCCCATCTCAGACTCGAGGTGCTATGGCTACACCTTC. As protein: CASSPISDSRCYGYTF.

This clonotype was observed a handful of times. The rearrangement uses TRBV4-1 and TRBJ1-5; maybe TRBD1 (6 bases). Looked up from germline, CDR1 is MGHRA and CDR2 is YSYEKL. The CDR3 sequence is 17 residues long. Trimming left V 1 base short and J 6 bases short, with 19 bases between. CDR3 nucleotide sequence: TGCGCCAGCAGCCAAGTCGGGGGGCGCGGTCCCCTTCAGCCCCAGCATTTT. Its protein product is CASSQVGGRGPLQPQHF.

This chain uses TRBV20-1 with TRBJ1-2, with 7 bases identical to TRBD1. The J segment lost 8 bases and the V segment lost 6 bases, leaving 12 bases of the junction unmatched. Germline-derived CDR1 and CDR2 are DFQATT and SNEGSKA (reference sequence). The CDR3 contains 13 residues. The CDR3 DNA reads TGCAGTGCCTCGCATACCGGGACAGAGGGCTACACCTTC. Its protein is CSASHTGTEGYTF.

This chain connects TRBV2 to TRBJ2-7, with D maybe TRBD1 (6 bases). Germline lookup yields CDR1 SNHLY and CDR2 FYNNEI. The V and J ends lost 3 bases and 2 bases respectively, with 14 bases between them. This CDR3 is built from 15 residues. Here the CDR3 reads CASSEGAGTPYEQYF. Written as DNA, the CDR3 is TGTGCCAGCAGTGAGGGGGCGGGCACTCCCTACGAGCAGTACTTC.

To note about this clonotype: The junction does not match germline at one end; this may be a read error. The chain joins TRBV7-9 to TRBJ1-1; D remains unclear. The CDR3 length is 15 residues. Germline V gene lookup returns CDR1 SEHNR and CDR2 FQNEAQ (reference sequence). CDR3: CAGSLPGSVNTEAFF. In DNA form, the CDR3 reads TGTGCCGGCAGCTTACCGGGATCCGTGAACACTGAAGCTTTCTTT.

This clonotype was seen at least ten times. The chain employs TRBV2 and TRBJ2-5; D assignment may be TRBD1 or TRBD2 (6 bases each). V dropped 7 bases and J dropped 2 bases, with 17 bases sitting between them. Germline-derived CDR1 and CDR2 are SNHLY and FYNNEI. The CDR3 length is 15 residues. The CDR3 coding sequence is TGTGCCAGCAACCTCATGGGGGGCCCTCAAGAGACCCAGTACTTC. This sequence encodes CASNLMGGPQETQYF.

This chain connects TRBV20-1 to TRBJ1-5, with 8 bases lining up with TRBD1. The ends lost 3 bases at V and 6 bases at J; junction bases unmatched: 10. This CDR3 region has 15 residues. CDR1 DFQATT and CDR2 SNEGSKA come from the germline V gene (reference sequence). CDR3: CSASRPDRGSQPQHF. For the CDR3, the DNA is TGCAGTGCTAGTAGACCCGACAGGGGCTCTCAGCCCCAGCATTTT.